This TCR beta chain emerged from a study of shared clonotypes between healthy human individuals. Findings of the study overall: Rarefaction showed sorted-subset sequencing was incomplete despite large depth.

This CDR3 is 14 amino acids long. V lost 5 bases and J lost 2, with 12 bases in between. CDR1 and CDR2 from the germline V gene are MGHDK and SYGVNS. The investigators split CD4+ cells into a CD45RA+ naive subset and a CD45RA-negative memory subset. As for this clone: The antigen remains unidentified.

The test was conducted at deep level. Sequencing was performed with immunoSEQ multiplex PCR; in TCRdb, only in-frame clones are kept and a portion is missing. The table shows about a million clones, with around 80% occurring only once. The chain recombines TRBV25-1 with TRBJ2-5; possibly TRBD1 for D (6 bases). This sequence originates from a man aged 18 to 29 in good health. Specimen: memory CD4+ T cells sorted from blood. As for subset: CD45RA-negative fraction. CDR3 in DNA: TGTGCCAGCAGTAAAATGGGGACACAAGAGACCCAGTACTTC. Protein: CASSKMGTQETQYF. The full variable domain, its missing parts supplied by reference TRBV25-1 and TRBJ2-5, is EADIYQTPRYLVIGTGKKITLECSQTMGHDKMYWYQQDPGMELHLIHYSYGVNSTEKGDLSSESTVSRIRTEHFPLTLESARPSHTSQYLCASSKMGTQETQYFGPGTRLLVL.